This TCR beta chain derives from a study of T cells after yellow fever vaccination (dated by TCRdb to about 2019). Looking at the study overall: The SMART-Seq v4 Ultra Low Input RNA kit was used to prepare libraries from fractions with low cell numbers. To track T-cell clones before and after primary and booster YFV17D yellow fever vaccination, bulk TCR alpha and beta repertoires were sequenced longitudinally. Two healthy male donors made up the cohort, one aged 18 to 30 years and the other aged 30 to 40 years. Blood was collected at multiple timepoints before and after primary and secondary immunization, and bulk PBMC replicates and cell subsets were isolated.

The sample's treatment or condition, from its label and the paper: live attenuated yellow fever vaccine strain. Two biological replicates of bulk PBMCs were collected at each blood-draw timepoint. A standard Ficoll-Paque protocol was used to isolate PBMCs from peripheral blood. TriZol was used to extract RNA from bulk PBMCs, from CD4 and CD8 fractions, and from dextramer-positive and dextramer-negative fractions. General findings and caveats noted by the study authors: A small share of clonotypes occurred in both CD4 and CD8 compartments, likely arising from convergent recombination. The secondary T-cell response was weaker than the primary response but faster, peaking on day 5 instead of day 15. Because abundant contaminating clonotypes from the bulk population could be contained in FACS-sorted repertoires, computational filtering was required. After the booster, most of the clones that had expanded following primary vaccination were detected again (just under 97% of CD4 and around 90% of CD8), which suggests that memory was broadly maintained. The study included only a couple of donors, which limits how far the findings can be generalized.

This clonotype was observed a handful of times. Its cognate antigen has yet to be identified. Qualities for individual bases were not recorded, and no much larger clone is one base off. TCR cDNA was synthesized by 5'RACE template switching, through which a universal primer site and unique molecular identifiers were introduced. cDNA synthesis was primed from both the TCR alpha and TCR beta constant segments. Library amplification used two PCR steps, and the second PCR step added sample barcodes and sequencing adapters. Libraries were sequenced on Illumina HiSeq 2500 (2x100 bp) or NovaSeq (2x150 bp). The authors processed their data as follows. Reads were demultiplexed and collapsed into UMI consensus sequences with MIGEC, and V(D)J alignment was performed with MiXCR. Vaccine-responding clonotypes were defined with edgeR using replicate PBMC samples, requiring FDR below 0.01 and a log2 fold change above 5 up to day 15. Each bulk clonotype received a CD4 or CD8 identity based on whether the sequenced CD4 or CD8 repertoire contained that clonotype at higher abundance. TCRdb reprocessing: public reads trimmed at Q25 with fastp, clones called with MiXCR, in-frame beta chains kept. Every entry covers one CDR3 protein and lists the most common genes and DNA from its rows. The V and J calls and clone size are TCRdb's, not the authors'. This sample gives 620,000 or so distinct CDR3 sequences in total; 10% to 15% of them show up just once. Of the sample, 14% to 15% is held by the ten largest clones.

From the cysteine up to the phenylalanine, the CDR3 has a length of 16 residues. Only the CDR3 DNA stays, 48 bases, in frame from base 1. Via the germline V gene, CDR1 is KGHDR and CDR2 SFDVKD. V trim: 7 bases; J trim: 4 bases; unmatched bases: 9. The receptor comes from a man under 40 who received the YFV17D yellow fever vaccine. The sequence joins TRBV24-1 to TRBJ2-5; TRBD2 fits 12 bases in the junction. The material sequenced was PBMCs, taken on the day of the yellow fever booster vaccination. CDR3 region: CATSRTSGKGGETQYF. The DNA reads TGTGCCACCAGCCGGACTAGCGGGAAAGGAGGAGAGACCCAGTACTTC.